The text below deals with one T cell receptor beta chain. This clonotype was detected only a few times. What antigen it recognizes has not been identified. The input lacks base qualities; no much larger clone sits a single base away. This sample was sequenced with an Illumina HiSeq 2500. TCR beta libraries were prepared by quantitative 5'-RACE with molecular barcodes. Per the authors' processing: A new computational method based on a probabilistic model of VDJ rearrangement was used to identify disease-linked TCR variants. TCRdb ran its own pipeline on the public reads, namely fastp trimming at Q25 and MiXCR clone calling, and kept in-frame beta chains. Here each entry gathers all rows of one CDR3 protein and keeps the most common genes and DNA. These V and J calls rely on TCRdb rather than the paper's analysis. Across this sample there are approximately 110,000 distinct CDR3 sequences, with about 24% seen only once. The ten top clones hold 9% to 15% of the sample.

These data originate in a study of CD8 T cells in ankylosing spondylitis (dated 2017 in TCRdb). About the full investigation: T cell receptor beta repertoires were profiled in healthy donors and ankylosing spondylitis patients so that disease-linked TCR variants could be found. The full study cohort comprised 25 ankylosing spondylitis patients and 85 to 120 healthy donors. Peripheral blood samples were taken, and synovial fluid was additionally collected from ankylosing spondylitis patients. Overall study results and their limits: Blood from ankylosing spondylitis patients appeared to be characterized by a TCR beta motif made up of about 8 highly homologous amino acid variants. Some motif variants were previously reported in synovial fluid and blood of reactive arthritis patients, suggesting common disease-initiation mechanisms. In peripheral blood, the disease-linked clones were found at relatively low frequencies and had a CD8+ phenotype. According to the report, matched synovial fluid samples from ankylosing spondylitis patients were significantly enriched for the disease-linked clones.

For each ankylosing spondylitis patient, the synovial fluid sample was matched to a blood sample from that same patient. The TCR sequence derives from a male donor with ankylosing spondylitis. Sequenced sample: synovial fluid, either unsorted or a sorted T cell fraction (not recorded which).

The nucleotide sequence reads as follows: TGCGCCAGCAGCCGGGACAGCAACTATGGCTACACCTTC. Translated, it reads CASSRDSNYGYTF. Here the chain combines TRBV5-1 and TRBJ1-2; 7 bases in the middle match TRBD1. The germline V gene yields SGHRS for CDR1 and YFSETQ for CDR2. V is trimmed back by 4 bases and J by 2 bases, and the junction contains 2 bases that no gene match accounts for. From the cysteine through the phenylalanine, the CDR3 covers 13 amino acids. The sequence is cut down to CDR3 DNA, 39 bases in frame from base 1.